Following are 20 T cell receptor beta chains from one sample sequenced in a study of CD8 T cells in Susac syndrome. The RNA, about 0.45 to 1 ug, was put through reverse transcription using random hexamers. TCRdb independently ran MiXCR on the immunoSEQ multiplex PCR reads; one entry per CDR3 protein. The table has roughly 100,000 distinct CDR3 sequences, 95% to 97% seen once. The sequenced sample was CD8+ T cells from PBMCs. These receptors were collected from a human donor with Susac syndrome.

CDR3 residues: CSVEDRADRYGYTF. CDR3 bases: TGCAGCGTTGAAGATCGAGCGGACCGCTATGGCTACACCTTC. The V call is TRBV29-1, the J call TRBJ1-2; no firm D call. V lost 0 bases and J 4 bases, leaving 12 bases between the germline ends. The V gene's germline CDR1 is SQVTM and CDR2 ANQGSEA. This CDR3 region has 14 residues.

The chain employs TRBV2 and TRBJ2-5, with no clear D. In germline, CDR1 is SNHLY, CDR2 FYNNEI. The CDR3 runs to 13 residues. V lost 1 base to trimming and J lost 0 bases, with 3 bases between them. This CDR3 reads CASSEVNQETQYF. CDR3 DNA: TGTGCCAGCAGTGAAGTAAACCAAGAGACCCAGTACTTC. The whole variable domain, filled in from reference TRBV2 and TRBJ2-5, reads EPEVTQTPSHQVTQMGQEVILRCVPISNHLYFYWYRQILGQKVEFLVSFYNNEISEKSEIFDDQFSVERPDGSNFTLKIRSTKLEDSAMYFCASSEVNQETQYFGPGTRLLVL.

The V call is TRBV6-2 or TRBV6-3, the J call TRBJ1-5, with 8 bases identical to TRBD1. CDR1 is MNHEY and CDR2 is SVGEGT in the germline V gene. The V segment lost 2 bases and the J segment 2 bases; nucleotides outside the gene matches: 2. The CDR3 length is 15 residues. DNA of the CDR3: TGTGCCAGCAGTTACGCGACAGGGGGCAATCAGCCCCAGCATTTT. The encoded protein is CASSYATGGNQPQHF.

The chain has TRBV7-2 and TRBJ2-5; TRBD2 matches at 10 bases. The germline gives CDR1 SGHTA, CDR2 FQGNSA. V shed 5 bases, J shed 4 bases, and the junction held 7 bases outside the gene matches. This CDR3 comprises 15 residues. Here the CDR3 reads CASSPPLAGAETQYF. CDR3 DNA: TGTGCCAGCAGCCCACCCCTAGCGGGGGCAGAGACCCAGTACTTC.

The V and J genes are TRBV18 and TRBJ1-5, with a possible D match to TRBD1 (5 bases). Germline V CDR1 and CDR2: KGHSH, LQKENI. V was shortened by 3 bases and J by 0 bases, with 12 bases between the two germline ends. The CDR3 sequence is 16 residues long. CDR3 sequence: CASSPVAGNSNQPQHF. The CDR3 nucleotides read TGTGCCAGCTCACCGGTCGCAGGGAATAGCAATCAGCCCCAGCATTTT.

Concerning this clonotype itself: A junction end diverges from the germline sequence, so it may reflect a read error. The chain uses TRBV6-5 and TRBJ2-5; D is undetermined. The germline V gene has CDR1 MNHEY and CDR2 SVGAGI. This CDR3 has 11 residues. The CDR3, as DNA: TGTGCCAGCAATTACCGGGAGACCCAGTACTTC. Translated: CASNYRETQYF.

The chain carries TRBV5-1 and TRBJ2-5; D not certain. This CDR3 comprises 16 residues. The germline V gene has CDR1 SGHRS and CDR2 YFSETQ. Trimming took off 1 base at V and 1 base at J, with 14 bases between the two ends. Written as DNA, the CDR3 is TGCGCCAGCAGCTTGAATGGCATGGCAGTCCAAGAGACCCAGTACTTC. The encoded protein is CASSLNGMAVQETQYF.

The CDR3 loop reads CSAGERGKGAYEQYF. In DNA, the CDR3 is TGCAGTGCTGGGGAAAGGGGAAAGGGAGCCTACGAGCAGTACTTC. The chain joins TRBV20-1 to TRBJ2-7; D might be TRBD1 or TRBD2, each matching 5 bases. Germline CDR1 is DFQATT and CDR2 is SNEGSKA (reference sequence). Trimming pared 5 bases from V and 2 bases from J, leaving 19 bases between. CDR3 length: 15 amino acids.

The chain joins TRBV20-1 to TRBJ2-7; tentatively, D is TRBD2 (6 bases). Looked up from germline, CDR1 is DFQATT and CDR2 is SNEGSKA (reference sequence). Between the trimmed V and J ends, which lost 6 bases and 2 bases, there was a span of 14 bases. The CDR3 has 13 amino acids. This chain's CDR3 is CSATPAGPYEQYF. The CDR3 region has the DNA TGCAGTGCCACCCCGGCGGGACCCTACGAGCAGTACTTC.

The chain has TRBV5-1 and TRBJ2-4, with 7 bases that match TRBD1. CDR3 length equals 16 residues. The germline V gene encodes CDR1 SGHRS and CDR2 YFSETQ. V lost 0 bases to trimming and J lost 8 bases; unmatched junction nucleotides: 11. The CDR3 is CASSLVRQGSKDIQYF. Written as DNA, the CDR3 is TGCGCCAGCAGCTTGGTGAGACAGGGTAGTAAGGACATTCAGTACTTC. Full variable domain (remainder filled in from reference TRBV5-1 and TRBJ2-4): KAGVTQTPRYLIKTRGQQVTLSCSPISGHRSVSWYQQTPGQGLQFLFEYFSETQRNKGNFPGRFSGRQFSNSRSEMNVSTLELGDSALYLCASSLVRQGSKDIQYFGAGTRLSVL.

V and J are TRBV12-3 or TRBV12-4 and TRBJ1-2; the D gene is possibly TRBD1 (6 bases). This CDR3 is built from 14 residues. V shed 2 bases and J shed 3 bases, with 10 bases lying between them. CDR3 in DNA: TGTGCCAGCAGTTTACATTCAGGGGACTATGGCTACACCTTC. Translated: CASSLHSGDYGYTF.

V and J are TRBV5-1 and TRBJ1-2; weak D call: TRBD1 (5 bases). This CDR3 is built from 14 residues. Deletions cut 7 bases from V and 8 bases from J, with 21 bases between. Germline CDR1 reads SGHRS; CDR2 reads YFSETQ. The CDR3 bases are TGCGCCAGCCGGGAGGGGACCCAGTTATACGGCTACACCTTC. Translation gives CASREGTQLYGYTF.

This chain links TRBV7-2 with TRBJ2-5, with 9 bases matching TRBD2. Germline trimming cut 1 base from V and 2 bases from J; bases unmatched to any gene: 5. The CDR3 has 16 amino acids. Germline V gene lookup returns CDR1 SGHTA and CDR2 FQGNSA. CDR3 bases: TGTGCCAGCAGCTTAGGGCGGGGGGGTACACAAGAGACCCAGTACTTC. Translation gives CASSLGRGGTQETQYF.

The V gene is TRBV5-1, the J gene TRBJ2-1, with 9 bases that match TRBD1. The junction had 4 bases not matched to a gene; V was cut back by 4 bases and J by 8 bases. CDR1 is SGHRS and CDR2 is YFSETQ in the germline V gene. CDR3 length: 13 amino acids. CDR3 nucleotides: TGCGCCAGCAGCCTTACAGGGGGCGATGAGCAGTTCTTC. Translating it yields CASSLTGGDEQFF.

The rearrangement uses TRBV12-5 and TRBJ1-1, with a possible D match to TRBD1 (5 bases). From germline, CDR1 is LGHNT and CDR2 FRNRAP. The length of the CDR3 is 13 residues. V lost 5 bases to trimming and J lost 6 bases, with 13 bases between them. For the CDR3, the DNA is TGTGCTAGTGGTGAATGGGGGGGGGCTGAAGCTTTCTTT. This sequence encodes CASGEWGGAEAFF.

This sequence joins TRBV29-1 and TRBJ2-1, with D perhaps matching TRBD1 or TRBD2 (5 bases each). From germline, CDR1 is SQVTM and CDR2 ANQGSEA. Trimming removed 7 bases at V and 9 bases at J, with 22 bases between. The CDR3 runs to 14 residues. CDR3 nucleotides: TGCAGCGGGGCCCCGGGACCGGCCACCGGTGAGCAGTTCTTC. Translated: CSGAPGPATGEQFF.

The CDR3 loop reads CASSLAGLEETQYF. The CDR3 region has the DNA TGTGCCAGCAGCCTAGCGGGTTTAGAAGAGACCCAGTACTTC. The chain uses TRBV5-4 and TRBJ2-5; 8 nucleotides match TRBD2. Losses at the gene ends were 4 bases for V and 3 bases for J; bases not matched to a gene: 5. The CDR3 has 14 amino acids. Germline V CDR1 and CDR2: SGHNT, YYREEE (reference sequence).

CDR3 amino acids: CASSSDRGRSGTGELFF. CDR3 nucleotide sequence: TGTGCCAGCAGTTCCGACAGGGGAAGGAGTGGCACCGGGGAGCTGTTTTTT. The V gene is TRBV6-2 or TRBV6-3, the J gene TRBJ2-2; TRBD1 matches 8 bases. Germline CDR1 is MNHEY and CDR2 is SVGEGT. The CDR3 runs 17 residues. V was clipped by 4 bases and J by 4 bases; unmatched bases: 11.

The chain carries TRBV20-1 and TRBJ2-3; D gene unclear. Germline-derived CDR1 and CDR2 are DFQATT and SNEGSKA (reference sequence). Trimming removed 3 bases at V and 5 bases at J, with 6 bases between. This CDR3 is built from 11 residues. Written as DNA, the CDR3 is TGCAGTGCTAGTCTGGAAGATACGCAGTATTTT. Translation gives CSASLEDTQYF.

This chain uses TRBV6-6 with TRBJ1-1, with TRBD1 as a possible D gene (6 bases). Germline lookup yields CDR1 MNHNY and CDR2 SVGAGI (reference sequence). This CDR3 contains 12 residues. The V gene lost 11 bases and the J gene lost 4 bases, with 14 bases spanning the gap. CDR3 residues: CAAGGSVTEAFF. The CDR3 bases are TGTGCCGCCGGGGGCTCGGTCACTGAAGCTTTCTTT.